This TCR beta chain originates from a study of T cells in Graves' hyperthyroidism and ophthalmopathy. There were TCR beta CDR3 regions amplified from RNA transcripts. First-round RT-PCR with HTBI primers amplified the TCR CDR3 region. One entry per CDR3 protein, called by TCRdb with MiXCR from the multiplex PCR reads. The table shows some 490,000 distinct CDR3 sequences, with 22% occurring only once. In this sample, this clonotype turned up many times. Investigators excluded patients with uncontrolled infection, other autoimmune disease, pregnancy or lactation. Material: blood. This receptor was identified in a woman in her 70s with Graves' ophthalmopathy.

CDR3: CASSLSADVNTQYF. In DNA form, the CDR3 reads TGTGCCAGCAGTTTATCGGCAGATGTCAATACGCAGTATTTT. V usage is TRBV12-3 or TRBV12-4 and J usage is TRBJ2-3; the D is unclear. The CDR3 runs 14 residues. V dropped 2 bases and J dropped 7 bases, with 13 bases sitting between them.